The 16 T cell receptor beta chains below come from one sample, sequenced in a study of monozygotic twins with inflammatory bowel disease. TCRdb derives one entry per CDR3 protein from the 5' RACE reads, leaving out DNA. The table counts fewer than 150,000 distinct CDR3 sequences; about 2.6% lies in the top ten. Sample: blood. The receptors were sampled from a human donor with ulcerative colitis or Crohn's disease, or a healthy co-twin of an affected twin (not recorded which).

This chain joins TRBV4-1 and TRBJ2-3; absent DNA, TCRdb's TRBD1 call cannot be checked. This CDR3 has 19 residues. Per the germline V gene, CDR1 is MGHRA and CDR2 is YSYEKL. CDR3 sequence reads: CASSYRVLSPGGSTDTQYF.

This rearrangement joins TRBV5-1 to TRBJ2-3. The length of the CDR3 is 15 residues. Germline V lookup: CDR1 SGHRS, CDR2 YFSETQ. The CDR3 sequence is CASSPPTSGWDTQYF.

The chain combines TRBV3-1 with TRBJ2-1; there is no DNA to check the TCRdb D call of TRBD2. Germline loops: CDR1 LGHDT, CDR2 YNNKEL (reference sequence). The CDR3 spans 19 residues. The CDR3 protein is CASSQGASGGHFSYNEQFF.

The V call is TRBV9, the J call TRBJ2-2; TCRdb gives TRBD1 as the D gene, but with no DNA this cannot be confirmed. This CDR3 is 13 amino acids long. Germline CDR1 is SGDLS and CDR2 is YYNGEE. The CDR3 protein is CASSVVAGLGLFF.

The chain has TRBV7-2 and TRBJ2-3; the D call of TRBD1 rests on TCRdb alone, since no DNA is present to check it. The CDR3 loop spans 14 amino acids. Germline V gene lookup returns CDR1 SGHTA and CDR2 FQGNSA. The CDR3: CASGLAGGLDTQYF.

The chain combines TRBV20-1 with TRBJ1-3; TCRdb returns TRBD1, unconfirmable since there is no DNA. Germline-derived CDR1 and CDR2 are DFQATT and SNEGSKA (reference sequence). The CDR3 loop spans 13 amino acids. The CDR3 reads CSAPDRAGNTIYF.

The chain employs TRBV7-2 and TRBJ2-2. CDR3 length: 11 residues. Germline CDR1 reads SGHTA; CDR2 reads FQGNSA. The CDR3 protein is CASTRYGELFF.

The chain carries TRBV7-2 and TRBJ1-6; TCRdb picks TRBD1, but there is no DNA to check that call. The germline V gene encodes CDR1 SGHTA and CDR2 FQGNSA. This CDR3 is built from 15 residues. Here the CDR3 reads CASSLGAGRNSPLHF. The variable domain in full, with the rest retrieved from reference TRBV7-2 and TRBJ1-6, is GAGVSQSPSNKVTEKGKDVELRCDPISGHTALYWYRQSLGQGLEFLIYFQGNSAPDKSGLPSDRFSAERTGGSVSTLTIQRTQQEDSAVYLCASSLGAGRNSPLHFGNGTRLTVT.

The rearrangement joins TRBV5-1 to TRBJ2-7; without DNA, the TCRdb call of TRBD1 cannot be checked. The CDR3 is 17 residues long. Germline CDR1 and CDR2: SGHRS and YFSETQ. CDR3 amino acids: CASSLEVTGTGTYEQYF. The entire variable domain, with the rest obtained from reference TRBV5-1 and TRBJ2-7, is as follows: KAGVTQTPRYLIKTRGQQVTLSCSPISGHRSVSWYQQTPGQGLQFLFEYFSETQRNKGNFPGRFSGRQFSNSRSEMNVSTLELGDSALYLCASSLEVTGTGTYEQYFGPGTRLTVT.

The chain couples TRBV19 to TRBJ1-5; TCRdb lists TRBD1, though no DNA is available to test this call. This CDR3 has 14 residues. Germline V gives CDR1 LNHDA, CDR2 SQIVND (reference sequence). CDR3 region: CASRTVTSNQPQHF.

This chain links TRBV20-1 with TRBJ2-1; TCRdb selects TRBD1, and the lack of DNA leaves this call unchecked. Germline values: CDR1 DFQATT, CDR2 SNEGSKA (reference sequence). The CDR3 spans 16 residues. The CDR3 protein is CSARDTGQGARNEQFF.

This chain links TRBV20-1 with TRBJ1-1. The germline V gene has CDR1 DFQATT and CDR2 SNEGSKA (reference sequence). There are 12 residues in the CDR3. CDR3 sequence: CSAIGQNTEAFF.

The chain is built from TRBV10-3 and TRBJ2-7; the TCRdb D gene call, TRBD1, has no DNA to confirm it. The CDR3 length is 18 residues. Germline lookup yields CDR1 ENHRY and CDR2 SYGVKD. CDR3 sequence reads: CAISDPTGSGRRSYEQYF.

The chain is built from TRBV20-1 and TRBJ2-2. This CDR3 contains 13 residues. From germline, CDR1 is DFQATT and CDR2 SNEGSKA (reference sequence). This CDR3 is CSASRTNTGELFF.

The chain uses TRBV28 and TRBJ1-4; there is no DNA to check the TCRdb D call of TRBD1. The CDR3 runs 14 residues. Germline V lookup: CDR1 MDHEN, CDR2 SYDVKM. CDR3 in amino acids: CASSRRQGLEKLFF. The full variable domain, with the rest looked up from reference TRBV28 and TRBJ1-4, is DVKVTQSSRYLVKRTGEKVFLECVQDMDHENMFWYRQDPGLGLRLIYFSYDVKMKEKGDIPEGYSVSREKKERFSLILESASTNQTSMYLCASSRRQGLEKLFFGSGTQLSVL.

The rearrangement links TRBV5-1 to TRBJ2-5; the D call of TRBD1 rests on TCRdb alone, since no DNA is present to check it. The CDR3 spans 14 residues. Per germline, CDR1 SGHRS and CDR2 YFSETQ. The CDR3 loop is CASSLQGLQETQYF.